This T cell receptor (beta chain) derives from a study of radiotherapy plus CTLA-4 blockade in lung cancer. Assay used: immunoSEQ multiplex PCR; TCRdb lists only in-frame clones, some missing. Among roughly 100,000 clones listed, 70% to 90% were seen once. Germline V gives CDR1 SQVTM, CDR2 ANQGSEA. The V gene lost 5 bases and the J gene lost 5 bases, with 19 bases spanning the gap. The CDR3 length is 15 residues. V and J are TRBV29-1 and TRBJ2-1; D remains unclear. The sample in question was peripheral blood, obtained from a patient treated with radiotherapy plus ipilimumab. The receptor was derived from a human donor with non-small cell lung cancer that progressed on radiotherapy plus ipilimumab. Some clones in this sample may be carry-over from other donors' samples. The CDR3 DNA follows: TGCAGCGTTCCGAACGGAGCCTTAATGGACAATGAGCAGTTCTTC. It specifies CSVPNGALMDNEQFF.